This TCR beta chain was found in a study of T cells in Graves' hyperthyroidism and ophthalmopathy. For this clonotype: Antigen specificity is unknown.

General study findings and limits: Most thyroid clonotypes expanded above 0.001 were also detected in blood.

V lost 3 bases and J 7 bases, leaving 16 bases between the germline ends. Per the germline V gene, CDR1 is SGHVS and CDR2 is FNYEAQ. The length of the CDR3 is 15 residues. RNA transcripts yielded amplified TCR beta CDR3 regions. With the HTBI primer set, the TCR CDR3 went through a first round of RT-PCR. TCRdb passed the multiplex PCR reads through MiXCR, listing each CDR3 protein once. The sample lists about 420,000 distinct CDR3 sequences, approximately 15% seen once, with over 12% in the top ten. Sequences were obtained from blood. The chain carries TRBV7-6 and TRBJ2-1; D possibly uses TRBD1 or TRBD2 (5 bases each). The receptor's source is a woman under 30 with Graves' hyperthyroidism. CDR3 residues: CASSLGPTILNEQFF. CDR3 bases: TGTGCCAGCAGCTTGGGACCGACGATTCTGAATGAGCAGTTCTTC.